The T cell receptor (beta chain) described here comes from a study of blood T cells in healthy people across ages. With respect to this clonotype: Compared with germline, one end of the junction differs, possibly owing to a read error.

Using a J-beta primer mix together with a sample-barcoded 5' primer, a second PCR was run for roughly 7 to 12 cycles. TCRdb re-derived calls from the 5' RACE reads in MiXCR, one entry per CDR3 protein. The profile shows 1,800,000 or so distinct CDR3 sequences, 30% to 40% of them singletons. The sample consisted of blood. The receptor's source is a human donor in good health.

CDR3 region: CASSSTGDLYGCTF. CDR3 sequence (DNA): TGCGCCAGCAGTAGTACAGGGGACCTCTATGGCTGCACCTTC. The chain links TRBV4-3 to TRBJ1-2; 7 positions match TRBD1. CDR1 LGHNA and CDR2 YSLEER come from the germline V gene. This CDR3 contains 14 residues.